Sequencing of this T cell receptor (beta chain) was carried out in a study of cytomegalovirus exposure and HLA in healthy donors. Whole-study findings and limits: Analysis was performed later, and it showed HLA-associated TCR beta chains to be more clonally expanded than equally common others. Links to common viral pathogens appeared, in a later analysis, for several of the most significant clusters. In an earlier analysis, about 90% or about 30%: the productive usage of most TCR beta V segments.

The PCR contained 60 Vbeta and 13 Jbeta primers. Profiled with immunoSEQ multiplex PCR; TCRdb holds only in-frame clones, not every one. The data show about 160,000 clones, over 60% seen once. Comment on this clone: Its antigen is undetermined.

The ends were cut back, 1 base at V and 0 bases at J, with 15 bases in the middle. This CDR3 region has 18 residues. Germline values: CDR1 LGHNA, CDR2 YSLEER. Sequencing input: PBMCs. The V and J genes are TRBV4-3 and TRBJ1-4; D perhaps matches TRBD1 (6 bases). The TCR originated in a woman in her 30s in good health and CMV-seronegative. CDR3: CASSQVGPAGATNEKLFF. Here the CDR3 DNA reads TGCGCCAGCAGCCAAGTGGGCCCCGCAGGGGCAACTAATGAAAAACTGTTTTTT.